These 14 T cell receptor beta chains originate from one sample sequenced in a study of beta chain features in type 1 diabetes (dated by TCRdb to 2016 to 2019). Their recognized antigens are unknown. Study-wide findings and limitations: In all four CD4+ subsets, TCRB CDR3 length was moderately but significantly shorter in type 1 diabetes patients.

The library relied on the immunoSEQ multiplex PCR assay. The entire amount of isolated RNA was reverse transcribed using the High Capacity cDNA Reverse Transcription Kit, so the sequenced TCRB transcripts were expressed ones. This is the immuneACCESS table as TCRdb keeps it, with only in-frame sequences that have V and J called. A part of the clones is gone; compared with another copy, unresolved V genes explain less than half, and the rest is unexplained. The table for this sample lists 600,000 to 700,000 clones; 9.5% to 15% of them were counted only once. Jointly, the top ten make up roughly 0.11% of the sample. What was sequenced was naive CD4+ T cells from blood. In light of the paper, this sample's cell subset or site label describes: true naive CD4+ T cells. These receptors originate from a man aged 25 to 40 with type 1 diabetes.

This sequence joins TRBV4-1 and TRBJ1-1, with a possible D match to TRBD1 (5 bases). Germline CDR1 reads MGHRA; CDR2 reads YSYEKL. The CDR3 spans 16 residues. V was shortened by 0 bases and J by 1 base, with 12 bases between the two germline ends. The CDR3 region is CASSQDSRGENTEAFF. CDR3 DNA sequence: TGCGCCAGCAGCCAAGATTCCCGGGGGGAGAACACTGAAGCTTTCTTT.

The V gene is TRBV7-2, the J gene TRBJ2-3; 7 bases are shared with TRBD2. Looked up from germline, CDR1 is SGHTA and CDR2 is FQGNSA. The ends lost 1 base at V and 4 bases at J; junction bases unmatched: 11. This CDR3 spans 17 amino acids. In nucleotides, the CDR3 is TGTGCCAGCAGCTTAGAGGGAGCGGGGCTCGGGGCAGATACGCAGTATTTT. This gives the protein CASSLEGAGLGADTQYF.

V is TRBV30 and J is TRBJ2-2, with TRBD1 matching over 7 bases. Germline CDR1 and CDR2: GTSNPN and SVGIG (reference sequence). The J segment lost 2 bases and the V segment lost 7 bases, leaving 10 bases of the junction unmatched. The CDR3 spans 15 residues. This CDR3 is CAFSPGTVNTGELFF. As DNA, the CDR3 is TGTGCCTTCTCTCCCGGGACAGTCAACACCGGGGAGCTGTTTTTT.

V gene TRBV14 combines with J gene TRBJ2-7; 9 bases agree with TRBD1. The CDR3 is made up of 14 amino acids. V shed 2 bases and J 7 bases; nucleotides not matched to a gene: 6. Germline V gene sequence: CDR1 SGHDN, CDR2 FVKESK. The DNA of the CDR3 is TGTGCCAGCAGCCAAATCGGGACAGGGAGAGAGCAGTACTTC. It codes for CASSQIGTGREQYF. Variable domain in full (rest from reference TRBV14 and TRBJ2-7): EAGVTQFPSHSVIEKGQTVTLRCDPISGHDNLYWYRRVMGKEIKFLLHFVKESKQDESGMPNNRFLAERTGGTYSTLKVQPAELEDSGVYFCASSQIGTGREQYFGPGTRLTVT.

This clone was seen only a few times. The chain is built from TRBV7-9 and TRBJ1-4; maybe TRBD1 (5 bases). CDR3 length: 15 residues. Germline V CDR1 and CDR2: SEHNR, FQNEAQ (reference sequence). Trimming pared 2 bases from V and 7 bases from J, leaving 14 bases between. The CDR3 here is CASSLRGIGVEKLFF. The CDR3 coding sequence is TGTGCCAGCAGCTTACGCGGGATAGGGGTTGAAAAACTGTTTTTT.

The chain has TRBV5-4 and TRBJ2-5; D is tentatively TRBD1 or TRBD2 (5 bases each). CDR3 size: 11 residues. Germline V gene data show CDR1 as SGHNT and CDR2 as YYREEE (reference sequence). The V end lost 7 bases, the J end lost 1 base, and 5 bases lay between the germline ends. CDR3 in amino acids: CASGTQETQYF. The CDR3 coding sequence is TGTGCCAGCGGGACCCAAGAGACCCAGTACTTC.

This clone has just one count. This CDR3 is CASSLQYSGANVLTF. CDR3 coding DNA: TGTGCCAGCAGCCTCCAGTATTCTGGGGCCAACGTCCTGACTTTC. The chain couples TRBV7-2 to TRBJ2-6; D ambiguous. Germline V CDR1 and CDR2: SGHTA, FQGNSA. CDR3 length: 15 residues. Trimming pared 5 bases from V and 1 base from J, leaving 9 bases between.

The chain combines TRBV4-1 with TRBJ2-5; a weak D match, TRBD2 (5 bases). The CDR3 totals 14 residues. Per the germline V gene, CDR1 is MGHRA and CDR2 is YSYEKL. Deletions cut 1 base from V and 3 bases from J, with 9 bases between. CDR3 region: CASSQGLAKETQYF. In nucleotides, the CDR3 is TGCGCCAGCAGCCAAGGGCTAGCTAAAGAGACCCAGTACTTC.

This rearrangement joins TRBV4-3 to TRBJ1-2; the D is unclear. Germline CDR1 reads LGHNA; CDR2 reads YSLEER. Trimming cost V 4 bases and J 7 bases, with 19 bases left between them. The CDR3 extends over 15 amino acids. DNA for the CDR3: TGCGCCAGCAGCCGCGACATGGTGGGAATGGGTGGCTACACCTTC. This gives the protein CASSRDMVGMGGYTF.

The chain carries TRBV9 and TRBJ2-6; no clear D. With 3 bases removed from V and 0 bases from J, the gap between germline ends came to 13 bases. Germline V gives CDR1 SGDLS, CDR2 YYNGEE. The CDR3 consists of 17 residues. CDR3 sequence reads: CASSAESSHSGANVLTF. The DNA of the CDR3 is TGTGCCAGCAGCGCCGAGTCCAGCCACTCTGGGGCCAACGTCCTGACTTTC.

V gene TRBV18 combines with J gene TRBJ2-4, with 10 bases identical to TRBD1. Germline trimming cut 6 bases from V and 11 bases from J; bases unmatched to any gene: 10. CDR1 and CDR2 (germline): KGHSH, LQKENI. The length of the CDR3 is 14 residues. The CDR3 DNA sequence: TGTGCCAGCTCCCCCTCAGGGACAGGGGCCCTTCAGTACTTC. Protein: CASSPSGTGALQYF. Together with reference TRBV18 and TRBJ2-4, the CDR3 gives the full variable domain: NAGVMQNPRHLVRRRGQEARLRCSPMKGHSHVYWYRQLPEEGLKFMVYLQKENIIDESGMPKERFSAEFPKEGPSILRIQQVVRGDSAAYFCASSPSGTGALQYFGAGTRLSVL.

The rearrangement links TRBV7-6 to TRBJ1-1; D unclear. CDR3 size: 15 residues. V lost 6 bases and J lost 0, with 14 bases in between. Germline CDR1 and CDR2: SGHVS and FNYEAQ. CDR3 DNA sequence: TGTGCCAGCAGTTCCCGACGGACCATGAACACTGAAGCTTTCTTT. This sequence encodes CASSSRRTMNTEAFF. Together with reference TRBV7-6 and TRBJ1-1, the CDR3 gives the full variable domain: GAGVSQSPRYKVTKRGQDVALRCDPISGHVSLYWYRQALGQGPEFLTYFNYEAQQDKSGLPNDRFSAERPEGSISTLTIQRTEQRDSAMYRCASSSRRTMNTEAFFGQGTRLTVV.

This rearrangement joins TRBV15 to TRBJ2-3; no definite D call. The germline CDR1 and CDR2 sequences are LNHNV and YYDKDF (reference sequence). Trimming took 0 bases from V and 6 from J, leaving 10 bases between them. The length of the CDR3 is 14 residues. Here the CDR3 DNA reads TGTGCCACCAGCAGAGATCCGAAAACCGATACGCAGTATTTT. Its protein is CATSRDPKTDTQYF.

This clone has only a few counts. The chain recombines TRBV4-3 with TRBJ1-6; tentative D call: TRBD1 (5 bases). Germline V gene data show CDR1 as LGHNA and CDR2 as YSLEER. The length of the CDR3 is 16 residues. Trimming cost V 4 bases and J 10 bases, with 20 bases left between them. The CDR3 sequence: CASSPVGGSKRSPLHF. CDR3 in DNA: TGCGCCAGCAGCCCCGTGGGGGGGTCAAAGAGATCACCCCTCCACTTT.